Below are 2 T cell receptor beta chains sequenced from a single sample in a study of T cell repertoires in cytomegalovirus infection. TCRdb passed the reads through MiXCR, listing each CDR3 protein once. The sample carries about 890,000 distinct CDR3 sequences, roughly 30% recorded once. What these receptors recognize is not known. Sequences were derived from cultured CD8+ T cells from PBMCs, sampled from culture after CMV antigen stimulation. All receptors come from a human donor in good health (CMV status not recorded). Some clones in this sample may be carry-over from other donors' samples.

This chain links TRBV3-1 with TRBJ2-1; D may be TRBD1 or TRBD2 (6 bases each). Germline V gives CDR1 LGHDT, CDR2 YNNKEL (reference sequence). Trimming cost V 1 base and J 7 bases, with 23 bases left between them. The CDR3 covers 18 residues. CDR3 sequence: CASSQVGGGTPHRNEQFF. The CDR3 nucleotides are TGTGCCAGCAGCCAAGTCGGTGGAGGGACACCCCACCGAAATGAGCAGTTCTTC.

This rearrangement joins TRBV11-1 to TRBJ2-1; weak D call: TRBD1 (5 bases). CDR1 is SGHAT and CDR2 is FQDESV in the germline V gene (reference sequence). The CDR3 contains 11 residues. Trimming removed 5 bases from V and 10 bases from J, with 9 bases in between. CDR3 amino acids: CASSQWTEQFF. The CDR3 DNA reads TGTGCCAGCAGCCAATGGACAGAGCAGTTCTTC.